Shown below are 24 T cell receptor beta chains from a single sample sequenced in a study of siplizumab effects on memory and regulatory T cells. Measured with immunoSEQ multiplex PCR; TCRdb has only the in-frame clones, and not every one. The sample includes 70,000 to 100,000 clones, roughly 96% of them seen just once. The source material was naive CD4+ T cells sorted from blood. The receptors were gathered from a human donor in good health.

This clone occurred once. V gene TRBV7-3 combines with J gene TRBJ2-2, with 9 bases identical to TRBD1. Germline CDR1 and CDR2: SGHTA and FQGTGA. V dropped 4 bases and J dropped 6; count of bases not matched to a gene: 12. The CDR3 sequence is 17 residues long. CDR3 DNA sequence: TGTGCCAGCAGCTCCCAACCGGGACAGGGACTTTCCGGGGAGCTGTTTTTT. Amino acid sequence: CASSSQPGQGLSGELFF.

This chain links TRBV28 with TRBJ1-5, with D hard to call. Trimming pared 6 bases from V and 14 bases from J, leaving 17 bases between. The length of the CDR3 is 12 residues. Looked up from germline, CDR1 is MDHEN and CDR2 is SYDVKM. The CDR3 DNA follows: TGTGCCAGCAGGCGACCGACCGGGTCAAAGCATTTT. Its protein is CASRRPTGSKHF.

V is TRBV10-3 and J is TRBJ1-1; 7 nucleotides align to TRBD1. J was trimmed by 2 bases and V by 6 bases; bases with no gene match: 6. Germline assignment: CDR1 ENHRY and CDR2 SYGVKD. The CDR3 runs to 14 residues. CDR3 sequence: CAISSGQKNTEAFF. The CDR3 bases are TGTGCCATCAGCTCGGGACAGAAAAACACTGAAGCTTTCTTT.

The V gene is TRBV5-1, the J gene TRBJ2-1, with D perhaps TRBD2 (5 bases). This CDR3 has 15 amino acids. Trimming took off 0 bases at V and 0 bases at J, with 7 bases between the two ends. CDR1 and CDR2 from the germline V gene are SGHRS and YFSETQ. The CDR3, as DNA: TGCGCCAGCAGCTTGGCGAGGGTCTCCTACAATGAGCAGTTCTTC. Its protein product is CASSLARVSYNEQFF.

This CDR3 is CASSLSGTGAYEQYF. In DNA, the CDR3 is TGTGCCAGCAGCTTATCCGGGACAGGGGCCTACGAGCAGTACTTC. The gene calls are TRBV7-9 and TRBJ2-7, with 10 bases identical to TRBD1. With V trimmed by 2 bases and J by 2 bases, 3 bases remained unmatched. Germline V lookup: CDR1 SEHNR, CDR2 FQNEAQ (reference sequence). This CDR3 contains 15 residues.

The chain joins TRBV6-5 to TRBJ2-7; D might be TRBD1 or TRBD2, each matching 6 bases. The V end lost 5 bases, the J end lost 0 bases, and 14 bases lay between the germline ends. The CDR3 is 15 residues long. Germline CDR1 and CDR2: MNHEY and SVGAGI. The CDR3 region has the DNA TGTGCCAGCAGTCAACTACCGGGGGCCTCCTACGAGCAGTACTTC. This encodes CASSQLPGASYEQYF.

The chain recombines TRBV5-1 with TRBJ2-1, with TRBD2 matching 10 bases. Germline V CDR1 and CDR2: SGHRS, YFSETQ. CDR3 length: 16 residues. Trimming cost V 1 base and J 5 bases; bases outside gene matches: 6. DNA for the CDR3: TGCGCCAGCAGCTTGTCTAGCGGGGGTCCTAACAATGAGCAGTTCTTC. Its protein is CASSLSSGGPNNEQFF.

J is TRBJ1-1 and V is TRBV7-3; a possible D gene is TRBD1 (6 bases). CDR1 is SGHTA and CDR2 is FQGTGA in the germline V gene. This CDR3 is built from 13 residues. With 1 base removed from V and 8 bases from J, the gap between germline ends came to 11 bases. The CDR3 nucleotides are TGTGCCAGCAGCTTAAATACCGGGACAGAAGCTTTCTTT. Its protein product is CASSLNTGTEAFF.

Of note for this clone: Mismatch with germline at one junction end may stem from a read error. The chain recombines TRBV18 with TRBJ2-3; the match to TRBD2 covers 9 bases. CDR3 length: 16 amino acids. In germline, CDR1 is KGHSH, CDR2 LQKENI. The CDR3 DNA follows: TGTGCCAGCTCACCGGTAGCCGGGACTAGCACAAATACGCAGTATTTT. Its protein product is CASSPVAGTSTNTQYF.

The V and J genes are TRBV6-5 and TRBJ2-7, with D unresolved. Germline values: CDR1 MNHEY, CDR2 SVGAGI. The length of the CDR3 is 12 residues. V lost 6 bases and J lost 4, with 10 bases in between. The CDR3 loop is CASRQRGYEQYF. As DNA, the CDR3 is TGTGCCAGCAGACAGCGCGGTTACGAGCAGTACTTC.

This chain connects TRBV5-1 to TRBJ1-4, with 7 bases aligning to TRBD1. The CDR3 runs 14 residues. With V trimmed by 0 bases and J by 4 bases, 0 bases remained unmatched. Germline V gene sequence: CDR1 SGHRS, CDR2 YFSETQ. CDR3 loop: CASSLGQGNEKLFF. CDR3 nucleotide sequence: TGCGCCAGCAGCTTGGGACAGGGTAATGAAAAACTGTTTTTT.

Only one count was recorded for this clone. The gene calls are TRBV25-1 and TRBJ1-3; D unresolved. In germline, CDR1 is MGHDK, CDR2 SYGVNS. The CDR3 runs 17 residues. Trimming shortened V by 3 bases and J by 2 bases, and 17 bases separated the two germline ends. The CDR3 protein is CASSDRASGRPGNTIYF. For the CDR3, the DNA is TGTGCCAGCAGTGACAGAGCCTCAGGACGGCCTGGAAACACCATATATTTT.

Only one count was recorded for this clone. The genes are TRBV10-1 and TRBJ2-3; the match to TRBD1 covers 8 bases. Germline V gene sequence: CDR1 WNHNN, CDR2 SYGVQD (reference sequence). This CDR3 region has 15 residues. The V segment lost 0 bases and the J segment 3 bases; nucleotides outside the gene matches: 2. The CDR3, as DNA: TGCGCCAGCAGTGAGTCCACAGGGGGAACAGATACGCAGTATTTT. Its translation: CASSESTGGTDTQYF.

This clone was picked up one time. The chain carries TRBV7-6 and TRBJ2-1, with a weak D call TRBD1 (5 bases). Trimming stripped 1 base from V and 7 bases from J, with 11 bases between. The CDR3 covers 14 residues. Germline V gives CDR1 SGHVS, CDR2 FNYEAQ. The CDR3 nucleotides are TGTGCCAGCAGCTTAGTGGCCCAGGGTAATGAGCAGTTCTTC. Translating it yields CASSLVAQGNEQFF.

V usage is TRBV5-4 and J usage is TRBJ1-4; TRBD1 matches 10 bases. Germline V CDR1 and CDR2: SGHNT, YYREEE (reference sequence). V was pared by 0 bases and J by 2 bases, with 4 bases of the junction left unmatched. The CDR3 is 17 residues long. The CDR3 is CASSLGGTGVTNEKLFF. The CDR3 DNA sequence: TGTGCCAGCAGCTTGGGTGGGACAGGGGTGACTAATGAAAAACTGTTTTTT.

The chain uses TRBV6-6 and TRBJ2-6; D is unclear. Germline assignment: CDR1 MNHNY and CDR2 SVGAGI (reference sequence). This CDR3 is built from 14 residues. The V end lost 7 bases, the J end lost 0 bases, and 7 bases lay between the germline ends. This CDR3 reads CASNPRSGANVLTF. CDR3 coding DNA: TGTGCCAGCAACCCTCGCTCTGGGGCCAACGTCCTGACTTTC.

The gene calls are TRBV27 and TRBJ2-1; tentatively, D is TRBD1 or TRBD2 (6 bases each). Looked up from germline, CDR1 is MNHEY and CDR2 is SMNVEV (reference sequence). V was clipped by 8 bases and J by 5 bases, with 19 bases between them. CDR3 size: 15 residues. The CDR3 nucleotides read TGTGCCAGCCTCCCAGAGGGGGGAAGAAACAATGAGCAGTTCTTC. This codes for CASLPEGGRNNEQFF.

The chain is built from TRBV7-8 and TRBJ1-2, with D uncertain. The CDR3 contains 13 residues. The germline V and J ends were trimmed by 5 bases and 2 bases, with 9 bases remaining between them. Germline V gene sequence: CDR1 SGHVS, CDR2 FQNEAQ. The CDR3 here is CASSLGRNYGYTF. In nucleotides, the CDR3 is TGTGCCAGCAGCCTCGGACGGAACTATGGCTACACCTTC.

The gene calls are TRBV13 and TRBJ2-7, with D perhaps TRBD1 or TRBD2 (5 bases each). In germline, CDR1 is PRHDT, CDR2 FYEKMQ (reference sequence). The CDR3 sequence is 18 residues long. V was shortened by 4 bases and J by 4 bases, with 26 bases between the two germline ends. The CDR3 nucleotides read TGTGCCAGCAGCTCCCGATCGAACGTACCGGGACGGACTTACGAGCAGTACTTC. Amino acids: CASSSRSNVPGRTYEQYF. Full variable domain (outside the CDR3, taken from reference TRBV13 and TRBJ2-7): AAGVIQSPRHLIKEKRETATLKCYPIPRHDTVYWYQQGPGQDPQFLISFYEKMQSDKGSIPDRFSAQQFSDYHSELNMSSLELGDSALYFCASSSRSNVPGRTYEQYFGPGTRLTVT.

The chain has TRBV28 and TRBJ1-5; D gene unclear. Trimming left V 3 bases short and J 5 bases short, with 14 bases between. Germline lookup yields CDR1 MDHEN and CDR2 SYDVKM. The CDR3 length is 15 residues. The CDR3 sequence is CASSFVRSMYQPQHF. The DNA of the CDR3 is TGTGCCAGCAGTTTTGTCAGGTCGATGTATCAGCCCCAGCATTTT.

The rearrangement links TRBV7-3 to TRBJ1-1; the match to TRBD1 covers 7 bases. The trim removed 2 bases at V and 5 bases at J, leaving 8 bases unmatched. The V gene's germline CDR1 is SGHTA and CDR2 FQGTGA. The CDR3 is made up of 15 amino acids. The CDR3 protein is CASSLYGTEGTEAFF. As DNA, the CDR3 is TGTGCCAGCAGCTTATATGGGACAGAAGGAACTGAAGCTTTCTTT.

This sequence joins TRBV19 and TRBJ2-5; D is unresolved. V lost 4 bases, J lost 4 bases, and 16 bases lay in between. Germline loops: CDR1 LNHDA, CDR2 SQIVND (reference sequence). The CDR3 length is 15 residues. The CDR3 protein is CASSTIMRFTETQYF. The CDR3 DNA follows: TGTGCCAGTAGTACCATCATGCGGTTTACAGAGACCCAGTACTTC.

J is TRBJ1-1 and V is TRBV18; 8 bases map to TRBD1. This CDR3 has 15 residues. Germline V gene data show CDR1 as KGHSH and CDR2 as LQKENI. V lost 3 bases and J lost 0; bases outside the gene matches: 3. Here the CDR3 reads CASSPRQGMNTEAFF. The CDR3 nucleotides read TGTGCCAGCTCACCTAGACAGGGGATGAACACTGAAGCTTTCTTT.

The V gene is TRBV18, the J gene TRBJ1-4; D is uncertain. The V gene lost 0 bases and the J gene lost 8 bases, with 13 bases spanning the gap. Per the germline V gene, CDR1 is KGHSH and CDR2 is LQKENI. The CDR3 contains 15 residues. CDR3 loop: CASSPPEGWGEKLFF. The CDR3 coding sequence is TGTGCCAGCTCACCACCGGAGGGCTGGGGAGAAAAACTGTTTTTT.